The rows below give T cell receptor beta chains drawn from one sample of a study of control samples from healthy donors and cancer patients. Clones were sequenced by immunoSEQ multiplex PCR, and TCRdb holds only the in-frame ones, with some missing. This repertoire shows 150,000 to 200,000 clones, around nine tenths found once; its top ten account for around 13%. The sequenced material came from blood. The origin of the receptors is a man aged 30 to 45 in good health. Each CDR3 is given with its conserved first and last residue. D genes are given only for firm matches. Clone sizes are given selectively: once, few, many, or a class where the clone is expanded.

size | J | V | D | DNA | CDR3
. | TRBJ2-5 | TRBV3-1/TRBV3-2 | . | TGTGCCAGCAGCCAAGCCATCCAGTACTTC | CASSQAIQYF
. | TRBJ2-5 | TRBV6-2/TRBV6-3 | . | TGTGCCAGCAGTTACCAGGCCTTAAGGAGGGGTGAGACCCAGTACTTC | CASSYQALRRGETQYF
once | TRBJ2-1 | TRBV11-3 | . | TGTGCCAGCAGCCCAACAAACAGATACAATGAGCAGTTCTTC | CASSPTNRYNEQFF
. | TRBJ2-3 | TRBV4-1 | TRBD2 | TGCGCCAGCAGCCAAGCCGGGACTAGCTATACAGATACGCAGTATTTT | CASSQAGTSYTDTQYF
. | TRBJ1-5 | TRBV27 | . | TGTGCCAGCAGTTTTCATTCCCGCCTAGGCCTTAGCAATCAGCCCCAGCATTTT | CASSFHSRLGLSNQPQHF
. | TRBJ2-6 | TRBV7-2 | . | TGTGCCAGCAGCCCGGGTTTTATTGGGGCCAACGTCCTGACTTTC | CASSPGFIGANVLTF
. | TRBJ1-4 | TRBV11-2 | . | TGTGCCAGCAGCTTCGCGGGGGTTCGGGGTGAAAAACTGTTTTTT | CASSFAGVRGEKLFF
many | TRBJ2-3 | TRBV19 | TRBD2 | TGTGCCAGTACTCGGACTAGCGGGGGGTACACAGATACGCAGTATTTT | CASTRTSGGYTDTQYF
. | TRBJ2-5 | TRBV4-1 | TRBD1 | TGCGCCAGCAGCCAAGACCGGGACAGGGGGCTAGAGACCCAGTACTTC | CASSQDRDRGLETQYF
once | TRBJ2-2 | TRBV27 | . | TGTGCCAGCAGTTTAGACAGGACCTTGGTCACCGGGGAGCTGTTTTTT | CASSLDRTLVTGELFF
. | TRBJ2-3 | TRBV30 | . | TGTGCCTGGAGTCTGGGGGTCACAGATACGCAGTATTTT | CAWSLGVTDTQYF
once | TRBJ1-1 | TRBV13 | . | TGTGCCAGCAGTTTAGTGGGACCTGGAAACACTGAAGCTTTCTTT | CASSLVGPGNTEAFF
. | TRBJ1-5 | TRBV15 | . | TGTGCCACCAGCAGAGATCGACGGGGGAACGAGCCCCAGCATTTT | CATSRDRRGNEPQHF
. | TRBJ1-1 | TRBV19 | TRBD1 | TGTGCCAGTAGTAGAGACAGGGCGGATTTCGCTGAAGCTTTCTTT | CASSRDRADFAEAFF
. | TRBJ1-1 | TRBV3-1/TRBV3-2 | . | TGTGCCAGCAGCCAAGGGTGGAACACTGAAGCTTTCTTT | CASSQGWNTEAFF
few | TRBJ2-2 | TRBV30 | . | TGTGCCTGGAGCCCGATGGCCGGGGAGCTGTTTTTT | CAWSPMAGELFF
. | TRBJ2-7 | TRBV18 | . | TGTGCCAGCTCACCAGGGCACGAGCAGTACTTC | CASSPGHEQYF
. | TRBJ2-1 | TRBV7-6 | . | TGTGCCAGCAGCTTATACAATACGGGACCGAGCAATGAGCAGTTCTTC | CASSLYNTGPSNEQFF
. | TRBJ2-7 | TRBV13 | TRBD1 | TGTGCCAGCAGCTTGGGCCCCGGACAGGGGAACTACGAGCAGTACTTC | CASSLGPGQGNYEQYF
few | TRBJ1-4 | TRBV9 | . | TGTGCCAGCAGCGTAGCTCGCGGGGCCTTAGGCGAAAAACTGTTTTTT | CASSVARGALGEKLFF
. | TRBJ2-2 | TRBV5-4 | . | TGTGCCAGCAGCGGATGGGGCAGGGGAGACACCGGGGAGCTGTTTTTT | CASSGWGRGDTGELFF
. | TRBJ1-1 | TRBV7-9 | . | TGTGCCAGCAGCTCAAGACAGGACACTGAAGCTTTCTTT | CASSSRQDTEAFF
. | TRBJ2-1 | TRBV14 | . | TGTGCCAGCAGTCGTACAGCGGTCTGGCAAGAGCAGTTCTTC | CASSRTAVWQEQFF
. | TRBJ2-7 | TRBV7-2 | . | TGTGCCAGCAGCCTACGACAGGACGAGCAGTACTTC | CASSLRQDEQYF
. | TRBJ1-5 | TRBV19 | . | TGTGCCAGTAGTCTGGGGCATAGCAATCAGCCCCAGCATTTT | CASSLGHSNQPQHF
. | TRBJ2-7 | TRBV14 | . | TGTGCCAGCAGCCATTCCTACGAGCAGTACTTC | CASSHSYEQYF
. | TRBJ1-4 | TRBV6-5 | TRBD1 | TGTGCCAGCAGGGAGGGGGCGCTTAATGAAAAACTGTTTTTT | CASREGALNEKLFF
. | TRBJ1-2 | TRBV20-1 | . | TGCAGTGTAAAAGACGGCTATGGCTACACCTTC | CSVKDGYGYTF
. | TRBJ2-6 | TRBV7-9 | TRBD1 | TGTGCCAGCAGCTTAGAGGCAGGGGGCGCTTCTGGGGCCAACGTCCTGACTTTC | CASSLEAGGASGANVLTF
. | TRBJ2-7 | TRBV5-8 | . | TGTGCCAGCATCAAACGGGACAACTCCTACGAGCAGTACTTC | CASIKRDNSYEQYF
. | TRBJ2-1 | TRBV19 | . | TGTGCCAGTAGCTATGCGGGCCAGGCCCGCTCCTACAATGAGCAGTTCTTC | CASSYAGQARSYNEQFF
once | TRBJ1-2 | TRBV5-1 | . | TGCGCCAGCAGCTTGGGAGACTATGGCTACACCTTC | CASSLGDYGYTF
. | TRBJ1-5 | TRBV6-4 | . | TGTGCCGTCCCTGGCGGAGGGACCGCCCAGCATTTT | CAVPGGGTAQHF
. | TRBJ2-3 | TRBV15 | . | TGTGCCACCAGCATTGGGGGCGGGTCGAACACAGATACGCAGTATTTT | CATSIGGGSNTDTQYF
. | TRBJ2-7 | TRBV4-2 | . | TGTGCCAGCAGCCAAGGGGGTGACGGGGAGCAGTACTTC | CASSQGGDGEQYF
. | TRBJ1-5 | TRBV19 | . | TGTGCCAGTAGTATAATGGACAGTAATCAGCCCCAGCATTTT | CASSIMDSNQPQHF
. | TRBJ1-2 | TRBV5-4 | TRBD1 | TGTGCCAGCAGCTTAGTGGGACAGGGGGCCTTTAAAGGAAGTGGCTACACCTTC | CASSLVGQGAFKGSGYTF
. | TRBJ1-2 | TRBV3-1/TRBV3-2 | . | TGTGCCAGCTTGGGGGGGCGAAACTATGGCTACACCTTC | CASLGGRNYGYTF
. | TRBJ1-1 | TRBV6-5 | TRBD1 | TGTGCCAGCAGCTCCGGGACAGGGAGCACTGAAGCTTTCTTT | CASSSGTGSTEAFF
. | TRBJ2-3 | TRBV18 | TRBD2 | TGTGCCAGCTCACAAACTTCGAGCGGGGGGGCCCCCTTTGATACGCAGTATTTT | CASSQTSSGGAPFDTQYF
. | TRBJ2-5 | TRBV5-4 | TRBD2 | TGTGCCAGCAGCTTGGCGGGGGGACTAGCGGAGGGGGCCCAGTACTTC | CASSLAGGLAEGAQYF